A single TCR beta chain is shown here with its context. The antigen is undetermined. This record comes from a study of identical twins. Findings and caveats of the study: Modeled out-of-frame TCR alpha sharing in monozygotic twins fell below observed levels. Out-of-frame alpha sequences common to twins were enriched for low generation probability. Zero-insertion analyses could be partly confounded by invariant MAIT and iNKT cells.

J lost 12 bases, V lost 1 base, and 6 bases had no gene match. Germline V CDR1 and CDR2: SGDLS, YYNGEE. The CDR3 runs to 13 residues. Each CDR3 protein is one row after TCRdb ran MiXCR on the 5' RACE reads. The sample lists around 470,000 distinct CDR3 sequences, 13% to 15% occurring once. Separately, the same data were catalogued under a study of yellow fever vaccine responses in identical twins.

The chain combines TRBV9 with TRBJ2-3; 9 bases align to TRBD2. The source of this sequence is a woman aged 18-29 years in good health. The sample was CD4+ T cells sorted from blood. The chain's CDR3 is CASSVMASGVQYF. The CDR3 DNA reads as TGTGCCAGCAGCGTAATGGCTAGCGGGGTCCAGTATTTT.